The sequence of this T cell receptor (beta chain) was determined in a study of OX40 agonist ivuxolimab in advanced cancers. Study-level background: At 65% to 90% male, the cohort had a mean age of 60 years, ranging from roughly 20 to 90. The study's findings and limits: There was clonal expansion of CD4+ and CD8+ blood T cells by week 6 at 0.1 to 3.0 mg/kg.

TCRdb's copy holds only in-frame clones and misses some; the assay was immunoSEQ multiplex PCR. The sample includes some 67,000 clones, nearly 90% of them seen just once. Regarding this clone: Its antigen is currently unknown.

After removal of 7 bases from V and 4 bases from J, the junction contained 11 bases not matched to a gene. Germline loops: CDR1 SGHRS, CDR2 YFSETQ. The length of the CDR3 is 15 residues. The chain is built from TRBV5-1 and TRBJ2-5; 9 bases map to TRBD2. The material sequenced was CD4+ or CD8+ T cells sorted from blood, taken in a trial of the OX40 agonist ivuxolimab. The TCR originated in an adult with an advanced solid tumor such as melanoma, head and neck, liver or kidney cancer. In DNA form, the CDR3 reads TGCGCCAGCGGTCTAGCGGGAACTGGCATAGAGACCCAGTACTTC. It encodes CASGLAGTGIETQYF.